This entry lists 6 T cell receptor beta chains sequenced from one sample in a study of blood T cell repertoires in COVID-19 (dated by TCRdb to 2020 to 2022). Receptor libraries were prepared by the immunoSEQ multiplex PCR assay. TCRdb mirrors the immuneACCESS table, restricted to in-frame sequences. Some clones are absent from its copies; in checked studies, under half trace to an unresolved V gene, and the reason for the others is unknown. Across this sample there are under 200,000 clones, with 65% to 85% seen only once. The ten largest make up 3% to 4.5% of the sample. Sequencing was done on a sample of peripheral blood. The receptors shown here come from a woman of 80 years or more with acute or convalescent COVID-19.

V is TRBV6-6 and J is TRBJ2-7, with 7 bases matching TRBD1. This CDR3 has 15 residues. Germline V gene data show CDR1 as MNHNY and CDR2 as SVGAGI (reference sequence). J lost 2 bases, V lost 6 bases, and 10 bases had no gene match. The CDR3 sequence is CASSTGVRVPYEQYF. The CDR3 DNA is TGTGCCAGCAGCACAGGGGTAAGGGTTCCCTACGAGCAGTACTTC.

The chain links TRBV19 to TRBJ1-2; 7 bases agree with TRBD1. The CDR3 loop spans 15 amino acids. The germline CDR1 and CDR2 sequences are LNHDA and SQIVND (reference sequence). Losses at the gene ends were 3 bases for V and 8 bases for J; bases not matched to a gene: 12. In DNA form, the CDR3 reads TGTGCCAGTAGTATGGGGACAGACGCCCTATGGGGCTACACCTTC. Amino acids: CASSMGTDALWGYTF.

The rearrangement uses TRBV19 and TRBJ1-5; 7 positions agree with TRBD1. V lost 4 bases and J lost 10; bases outside the gene matches: 13. Per germline, CDR1 LNHDA and CDR2 SQIVND (reference sequence). The CDR3 extends over 15 amino acids. The CDR3 protein is CASSNLQGKYDPQHF. CDR3 DNA: TGTGCCAGTAGTAACCTACAGGGGAAGTATGATCCCCAGCATTTT.

The chain is built from TRBV24-1 and TRBJ1-5; D gene uncertain. This CDR3 has 13 amino acids. V was clipped by 3 bases and J by 7 bases, with 9 bases between them. Germline CDR1 and CDR2: KGHDR and SFDVKD. CDR3: CATSDERGQPQHF. CDR3 nucleotides: TGTGCCACCAGTGATGAGCGAGGCCAGCCCCAGCATTTT.

This chain uses TRBV11-2 with TRBJ1-1; 9 bases align to TRBD1. The CDR3 spans 16 residues. The germline gives CDR1 SGHAT, CDR2 FQNNGV. J was trimmed by 4 bases and V by 5 bases; bases with no gene match: 11. In DNA form, the CDR3 reads TGTGCCAGCAGCCCCGGGACAGGGAATGTGGGCACTGAAGCTTTCTTT. Amino acids: CASSPGTGNVGTEAFF. The full variable domain, rest sourced from reference TRBV11-2 and TRBJ1-1, is EAGVAQSPRYKIIEKRQSVAFWCNPISGHATLYWYQQILGQGPKLLIQFQNNGVVDDSQLPKDRFSAERLKGVDSTLKIQPAKLEDSAVYLCASSPGTGNVGTEAFFGQGTRLTVV.

The chain uses TRBV5-1 and TRBJ2-2; no firm D call. V was pared by 0 bases and J by 1 base, with 4 bases between. This CDR3 contains 14 residues. Germline values: CDR1 SGHRS, CDR2 YFSETQ. CDR3 DNA: TGCGCCAGCAGCTTGGGGAGGAACACCGGGGAGCTGTTTTTT. Translation gives CASSLGRNTGELFF.